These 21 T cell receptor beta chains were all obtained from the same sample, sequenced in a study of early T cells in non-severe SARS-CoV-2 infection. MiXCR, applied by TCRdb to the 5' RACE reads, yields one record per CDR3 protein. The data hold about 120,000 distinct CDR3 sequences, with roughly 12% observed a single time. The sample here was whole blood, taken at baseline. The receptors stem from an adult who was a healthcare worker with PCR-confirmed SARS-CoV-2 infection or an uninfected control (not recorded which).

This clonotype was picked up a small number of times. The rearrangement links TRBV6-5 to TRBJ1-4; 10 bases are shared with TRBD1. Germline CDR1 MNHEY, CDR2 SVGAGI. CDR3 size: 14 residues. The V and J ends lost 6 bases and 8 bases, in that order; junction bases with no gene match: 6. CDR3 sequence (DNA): TGTGCCAGCAGCTCGGGACAGGGGTACGAAAAACTGTTTTTT. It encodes CASSSGQGYEKLFF.

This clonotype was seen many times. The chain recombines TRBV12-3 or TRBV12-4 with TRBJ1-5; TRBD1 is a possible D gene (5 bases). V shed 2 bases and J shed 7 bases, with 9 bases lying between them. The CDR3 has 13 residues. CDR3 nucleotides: TGTGCCAGCAGTTTACAGGGTCAGCAGCCCCAGCATTTT. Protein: CASSLQGQQPQHF.

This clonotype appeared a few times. The CDR3 DNA reads TGTGCCAGCAGCTTCAGCCTCTCCTACGAGCAGTACTTC. Translation gives CASSFSLSYEQYF. The genes are TRBV5-5 and TRBJ2-7; D is unresolved. The CDR3 extends over 13 amino acids. Germline CDR1 and CDR2: SGHKS and YYEKEE (reference sequence). The V gene lost 2 bases and the J gene lost 0 bases, with 6 bases spanning the gap.

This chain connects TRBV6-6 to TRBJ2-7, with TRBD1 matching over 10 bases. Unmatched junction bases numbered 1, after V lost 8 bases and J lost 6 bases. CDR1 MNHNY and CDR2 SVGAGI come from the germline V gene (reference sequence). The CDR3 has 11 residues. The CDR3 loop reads CASGTGAEQYF. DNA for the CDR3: TGTGCCAGCGGGACAGGGGCCGAGCAGTACTTC.

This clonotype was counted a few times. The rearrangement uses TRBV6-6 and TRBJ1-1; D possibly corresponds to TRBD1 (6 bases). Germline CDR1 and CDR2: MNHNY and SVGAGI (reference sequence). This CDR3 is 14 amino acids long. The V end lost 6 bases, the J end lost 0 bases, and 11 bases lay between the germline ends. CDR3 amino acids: CASRQTGVNTEAFF. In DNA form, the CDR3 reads TGTGCCAGCAGACAGACAGGAGTGAACACTGAAGCTTTCTTT.

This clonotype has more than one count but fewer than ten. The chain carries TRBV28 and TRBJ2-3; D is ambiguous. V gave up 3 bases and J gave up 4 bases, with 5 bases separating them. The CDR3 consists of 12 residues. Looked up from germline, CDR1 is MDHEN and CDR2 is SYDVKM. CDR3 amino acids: CASSFDPDTQYF. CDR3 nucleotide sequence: TGTGCCAGCAGTTTTGATCCAGATACGCAGTATTTT. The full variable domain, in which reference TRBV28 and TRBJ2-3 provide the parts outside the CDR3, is DVKVTQSSRYLVKRTGEKVFLECVQDMDHENMFWYRQDPGLGLRLIYFSYDVKMKEKGDIPEGYSVSREKKERFSLILESASTNQTSMYLCASSFDPDTQYFGPGTRLTVL.

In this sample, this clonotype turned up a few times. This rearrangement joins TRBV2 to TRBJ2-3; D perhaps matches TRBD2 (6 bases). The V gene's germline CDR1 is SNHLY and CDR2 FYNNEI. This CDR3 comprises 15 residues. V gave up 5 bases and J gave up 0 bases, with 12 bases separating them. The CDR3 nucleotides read TGTGCCAGCAGTAGGCGGGGTTCTAGCACAGATACGCAGTATTTT. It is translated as CASSRRGSSTDTQYF.

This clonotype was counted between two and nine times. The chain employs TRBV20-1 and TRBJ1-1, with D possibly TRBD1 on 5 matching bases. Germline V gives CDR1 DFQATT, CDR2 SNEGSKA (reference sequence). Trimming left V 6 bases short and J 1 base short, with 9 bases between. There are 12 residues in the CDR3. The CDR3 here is CSARTKNTEAFF. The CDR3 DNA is TGCAGTGCCCGGACAAAGAACACTGAAGCTTTCTTT.

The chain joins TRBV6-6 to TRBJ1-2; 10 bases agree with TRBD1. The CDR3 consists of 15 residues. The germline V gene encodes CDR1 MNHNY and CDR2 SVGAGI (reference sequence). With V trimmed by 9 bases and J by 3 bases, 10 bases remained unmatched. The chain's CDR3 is CASYTGTGEDYGYTF. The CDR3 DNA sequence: TGTGCCAGTTACACCGGGACAGGGGAGGACTATGGCTACACCTTC.

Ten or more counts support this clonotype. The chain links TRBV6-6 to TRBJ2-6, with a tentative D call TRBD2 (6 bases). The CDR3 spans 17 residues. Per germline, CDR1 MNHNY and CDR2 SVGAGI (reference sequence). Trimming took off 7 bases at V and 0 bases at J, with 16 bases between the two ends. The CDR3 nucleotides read TGTGCCAGCATGGGGGGTTGGCCCAGCTCTGGGGCCAACGTCCTGACTTTC. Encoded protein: CASMGGWPSSGANVLTF.

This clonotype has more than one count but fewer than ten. The CDR3 DNA reads TGTGCCAGCAGCCTACAGATTCCAACTAATGAAAAACTGTTTTTT. Translated, it gives CASSLQIPTNEKLFF. The chain carries TRBV2 and TRBJ1-4; D not resolved. CDR3 length: 15 amino acids. V was trimmed by 6 bases and J by 0 bases, leaving 11 bases between them. Germline V gene sequence: CDR1 SNHLY, CDR2 FYNNEI.

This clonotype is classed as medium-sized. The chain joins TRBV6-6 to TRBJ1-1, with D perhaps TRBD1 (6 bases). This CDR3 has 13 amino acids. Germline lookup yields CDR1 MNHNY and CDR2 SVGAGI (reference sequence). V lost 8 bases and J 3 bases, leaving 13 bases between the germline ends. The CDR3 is CASGTNRDTEAFF. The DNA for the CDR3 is TGTGCCAGCGGGACAAACAGGGACACTGAAGCTTTCTTT.

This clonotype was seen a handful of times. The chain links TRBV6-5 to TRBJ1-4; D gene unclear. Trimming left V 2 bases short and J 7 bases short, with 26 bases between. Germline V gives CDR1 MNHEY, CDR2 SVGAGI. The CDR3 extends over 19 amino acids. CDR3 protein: CASSYDNPGAALKAEKLFF. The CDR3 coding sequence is TGTGCCAGCAGTTACGACAATCCGGGAGCCGCGTTGAAGGCTGAAAAACTGTTTTTT.

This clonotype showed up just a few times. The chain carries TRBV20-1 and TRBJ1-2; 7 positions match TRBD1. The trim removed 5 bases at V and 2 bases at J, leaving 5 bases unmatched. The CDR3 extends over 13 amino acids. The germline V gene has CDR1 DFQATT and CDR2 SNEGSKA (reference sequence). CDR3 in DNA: TGCAGTGCTTATGGGACAGACAACTATGGCTACACCTTC. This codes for CSAYGTDNYGYTF.

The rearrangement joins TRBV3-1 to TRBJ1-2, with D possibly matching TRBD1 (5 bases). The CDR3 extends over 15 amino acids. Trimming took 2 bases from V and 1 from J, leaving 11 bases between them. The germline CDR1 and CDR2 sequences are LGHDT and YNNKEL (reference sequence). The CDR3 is CASSQQGIINYGYTF. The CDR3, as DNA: TGTGCCAGCAGCCAACAGGGCATTATTAACTATGGCTACACCTTC.

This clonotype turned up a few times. The CDR3 region is CASSFGRTNYGYTF. In DNA, the CDR3 is TGTGCCAGCAGCTTCGGGCGGACCAACTATGGCTACACCTTC. This chain connects TRBV7-9 to TRBJ1-2, with D hard to call. Germline CDR1 is SEHNR and CDR2 is FQNEAQ (reference sequence). The V gene lost 3 bases and the J gene lost 2 bases, with 10 bases spanning the gap. The length of the CDR3 is 14 residues.

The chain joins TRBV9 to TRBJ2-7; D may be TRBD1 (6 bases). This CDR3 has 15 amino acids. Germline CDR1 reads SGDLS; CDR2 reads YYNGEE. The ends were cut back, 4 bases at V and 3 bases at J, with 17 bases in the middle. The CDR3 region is CASSPRDIGIYEQYF. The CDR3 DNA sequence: TGTGCCAGCAGCCCCCGGGACATAGGTATCTACGAGCAGTACTTC.

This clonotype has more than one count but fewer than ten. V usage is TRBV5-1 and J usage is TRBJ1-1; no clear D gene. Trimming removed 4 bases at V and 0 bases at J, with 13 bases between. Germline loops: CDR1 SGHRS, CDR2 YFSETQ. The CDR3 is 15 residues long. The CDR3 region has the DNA TGCGCCAGCAGCGGAAAGGGCACTATGAACACTGAAGCTTTCTTT. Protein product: CASSGKGTMNTEAFF.

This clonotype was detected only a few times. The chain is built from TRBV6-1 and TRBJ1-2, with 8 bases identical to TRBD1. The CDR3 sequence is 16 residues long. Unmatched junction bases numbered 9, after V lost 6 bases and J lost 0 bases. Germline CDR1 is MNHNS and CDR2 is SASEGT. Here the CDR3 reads CASRGTGSYSNYGYTF. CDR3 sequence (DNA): TGTGCCAGCAGAGGGACAGGCTCTTACTCTAACTATGGCTACACCTTC.

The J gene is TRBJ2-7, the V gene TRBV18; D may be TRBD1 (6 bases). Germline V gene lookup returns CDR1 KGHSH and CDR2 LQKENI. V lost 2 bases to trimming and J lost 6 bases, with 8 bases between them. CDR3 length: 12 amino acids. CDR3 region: CASSPGTLEQYF. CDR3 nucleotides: TGTGCCAGCTCACCAGGGACACTCGAGCAGTACTTC.

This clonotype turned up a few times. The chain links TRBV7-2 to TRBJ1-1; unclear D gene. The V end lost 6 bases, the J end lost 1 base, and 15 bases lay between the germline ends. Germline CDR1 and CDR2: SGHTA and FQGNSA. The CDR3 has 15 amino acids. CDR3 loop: CASSQVGWKNTEAFF. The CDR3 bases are TGTGCCAGCAGTCAGGTGGGATGGAAGAACACTGAAGCTTTCTTT.